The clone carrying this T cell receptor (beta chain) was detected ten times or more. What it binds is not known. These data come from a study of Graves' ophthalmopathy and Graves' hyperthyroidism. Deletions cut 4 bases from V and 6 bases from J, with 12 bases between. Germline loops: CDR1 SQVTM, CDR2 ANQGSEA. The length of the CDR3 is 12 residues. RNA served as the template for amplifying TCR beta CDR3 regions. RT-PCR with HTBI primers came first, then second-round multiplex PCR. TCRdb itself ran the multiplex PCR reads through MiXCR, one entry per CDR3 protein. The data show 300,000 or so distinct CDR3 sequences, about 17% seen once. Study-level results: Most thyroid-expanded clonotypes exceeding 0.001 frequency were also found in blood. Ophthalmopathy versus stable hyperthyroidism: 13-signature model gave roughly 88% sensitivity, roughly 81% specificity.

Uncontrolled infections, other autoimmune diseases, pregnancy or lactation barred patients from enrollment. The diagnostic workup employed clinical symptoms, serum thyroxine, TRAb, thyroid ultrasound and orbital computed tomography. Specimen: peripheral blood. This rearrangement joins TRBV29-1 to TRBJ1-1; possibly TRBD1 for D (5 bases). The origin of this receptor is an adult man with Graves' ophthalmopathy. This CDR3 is CSVVSRDAEAFF. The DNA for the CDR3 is TGCAGCGTTGTTTCGCGGGACGCTGAAGCTTTCTTT.